A single sample gave rise to the 5 T cell receptor beta chains below, sequenced in a study of blood T cell repertoires in COVID-19. Assay used: immunoSEQ multiplex PCR; TCRdb lists only in-frame clones, some missing. The sample lists hundreds of thousands of clones, 65% to 85% occurring once. The sample comprised peripheral blood. The receptors were sampled from a woman older than 75 with acute or convalescent COVID-19.

This chain uses TRBV12-3 or TRBV12-4 with TRBJ1-2, with 7 bases lining up with TRBD1. The CDR3 has 13 residues. Losses at the gene ends were 8 bases for V and 7 bases for J; bases not matched to a gene: 10. CDR3 amino acids: CASHRRGRSGYTF. The CDR3 region has the DNA TGTGCCAGCCATCGGAGGGGGCGTAGTGGCTACACCTTC.

As DNA, the CDR3 is TGTGCCAGCAGCCTCACCCAGGCGGGGGAGCAGTACTTC. This translates into CASSLTQAGEQYF. This chain uses TRBV3-1 (or the pseudogene TRBV3-2) with TRBJ2-7; tentatively, D is TRBD2 (6 bases). The CDR3 sequence is 13 residues long. V was cut by 4 bases and J by 7 bases, with 14 bases left in between. Germline V gives CDR1 LGHDT, CDR2 YNNKEL (reference sequence).

The chain couples TRBV7-2 to TRBJ1-1, with 7 bases fitting TRBD1. The CDR3 spans 14 residues. Looked up from germline, CDR1 is SGHTA and CDR2 is FQGNSA. With 3 bases clipped from V and 1 base from J, the junction kept 2 bases outside the gene matches. CDR3: CASSLRQGNTEAFF. The DNA for the CDR3 is TGTGCCAGCAGCTTGCGACAGGGGAACACTGAAGCTTTCTTT.

The chain links TRBV11-3 to TRBJ2-7; TRBD1 agrees at 7 bases. Germline V gene data show CDR1 as SGHNT and CDR2 as YENEEA. V shed 3 bases and J 5 bases; nucleotides not matched to a gene: 7. The CDR3 spans 14 residues. CDR3 sequence reads: CASSFLTGFNEQYF. DNA for the CDR3: TGTGCCAGCAGCTTCTTGACAGGGTTCAACGAGCAGTACTTC. Looking up the rest from reference TRBV11-3 and TRBJ2-7 gives the full variable domain: EAGVVQSPRYKIIEKKQPVAFWCNPISGHNTLYWYLQNLGQGPELLIRYENEEAVDDSQLPKDRFSAERLKGVDSTLKIQPAELGDSAVYLCASSFLTGFNEQYFGPGTRLTVT.

This clone was seen only a few times. The CDR3 nucleotides are TGTGCCAGCAGCTTACGACAGGGACACTCACCCCTCCACTTT. The encoded protein is CASSLRQGHSPLHF. The rearrangement joins TRBV7-8 to TRBJ1-6; 7 bases are a match to TRBD1. Per the germline V gene, CDR1 is SGHVS and CDR2 is FQNEAQ. The J segment lost 10 bases and the V segment lost 2 bases, leaving 5 bases of the junction unmatched. This CDR3 region has 14 residues. Filled out from reference TRBV7-8 and TRBJ1-6, the complete variable domain reads GAGVSQSPRYKVAKRGQDVALRCDPISGHVSLFWYQQALGQGPEFLTYFQNEAQLDKSGLPSDRFFAERPEGSVSTLKIQRTQQEDSAVYLCASSLRQGHSPLHFGNGTRLTVT.